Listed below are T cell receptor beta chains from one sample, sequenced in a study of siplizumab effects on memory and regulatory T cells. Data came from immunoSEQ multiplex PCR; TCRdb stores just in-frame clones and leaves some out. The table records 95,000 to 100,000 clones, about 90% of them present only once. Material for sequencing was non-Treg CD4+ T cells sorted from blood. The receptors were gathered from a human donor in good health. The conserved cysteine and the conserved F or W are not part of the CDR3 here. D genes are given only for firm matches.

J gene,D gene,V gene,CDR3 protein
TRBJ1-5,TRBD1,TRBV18,ASSPPGTGLGQPQH
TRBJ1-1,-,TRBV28,ASRLPQGFKEAF
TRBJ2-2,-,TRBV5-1,ASSLEFTGELF
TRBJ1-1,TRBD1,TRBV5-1,ASSLAISPTGVSEAF
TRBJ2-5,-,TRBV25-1,ASSVTAGQETQY
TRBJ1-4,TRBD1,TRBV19,ASSGQGRNEKLF
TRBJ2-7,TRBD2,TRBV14,ASSLAGVVYEQY
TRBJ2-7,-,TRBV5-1,ASSPNRDVGEQY
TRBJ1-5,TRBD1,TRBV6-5,ASSGGQGNQPQH
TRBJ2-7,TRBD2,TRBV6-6,ASSDASGSPHEQY
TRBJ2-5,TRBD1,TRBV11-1,ASSRQQGRETQY
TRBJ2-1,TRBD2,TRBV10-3,ATTGLGYYNEQF
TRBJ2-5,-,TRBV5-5,ASSWGWGVQETQY
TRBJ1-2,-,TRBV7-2,ASSLAAYGVYGYT
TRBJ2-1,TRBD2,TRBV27,ASKSSGNYNEQF
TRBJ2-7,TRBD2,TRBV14,ASSLAGVEQY
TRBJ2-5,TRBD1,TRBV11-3,ASSRDSQETQY
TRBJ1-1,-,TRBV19,ASRQTLNTEAF
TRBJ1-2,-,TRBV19,ASSMGAFTNYGYT
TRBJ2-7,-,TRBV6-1,ASSDLFTYEQY
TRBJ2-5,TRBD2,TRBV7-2,ASSPFGGETQY
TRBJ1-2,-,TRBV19,ASKRRPYGYT
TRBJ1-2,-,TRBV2,ASSQRNYGYT